The 26 T cell receptor beta chains below were found in one sample sequenced in a study of glioma-infiltrating T cells. Using RNA template, CDR3s of TCR alpha and beta were amplified with iRepertoire arm-PCR. From the multiplex PCR reads, TCRdb called clonotypes with MiXCR, one entry per CDR3 protein. The sample has around 190,000 distinct CDR3 sequences, roughly 32% seen once. Sequencing was performed on glioma tissue, nonneoplastic brain tissue, or PBMCs (not recorded which). These receptors all stem from a human donor with low-grade glioma or glioblastoma, undergoing nonglioma brain surgery, or in good health (not recorded which).

V usage is TRBV4-1 and J usage is TRBJ1-5; 8 positions agree with TRBD1. V gave up 5 bases and J gave up 5 bases; unmatched junction bases: 17. Looked up from germline, CDR1 is MGHRA and CDR2 is YSYEKL. CDR3 length: 18 residues. The CDR3 loop reads CASSGFPMIQGADQPQHF. Here the CDR3 DNA reads TGCGCCAGCAGCGGTTTCCCCATGATCCAGGGGGCAGATCAGCCCCAGCATTTT.

This clonotype was counted many times. The genes are TRBV7-2 and TRBJ1-1; the D gene is possibly TRBD1 (6 bases). V gave up 3 bases and J gave up 5 bases, with 16 bases separating them. The length of the CDR3 is 15 residues. CDR1 SGHTA and CDR2 FQGNSA come from the germline V gene. CDR3 nucleotides: TGTGCCAGCAGCTTTGCACAGGGAGGGGGGACTGAAGCTTTCTTT. This encodes CASSFAQGGGTEAFF.

V is TRBV27 and J is TRBJ2-7; D not certain. Deletions cut 5 bases from V and 0 bases from J, with 14 bases between. The CDR3 contains 15 residues. CDR1 is MNHEY and CDR2 is SMNVEV in the germline V gene (reference sequence). In nucleotides, the CDR3 is TGTGCCAGCAGTAGTAACAGCCAGACCTCCTACGAGCAGTACTTC. Protein sequence: CASSSNSQTSYEQYF.

This clonotype was observed a few times. The DNA for the CDR3 is TGCGCCAGCAGCCCCGGGACTAGCGGGAGGAACATTCAGTACTTC. Amino acid sequence: CASSPGTSGRNIQYF. This rearrangement joins TRBV4-1 to TRBJ2-4, with 15 nucleotides matching TRBD2. The CDR3 loop spans 15 amino acids. Losses at the gene ends were 4 bases for V and 7 bases for J; bases not matched to a gene: 2. The germline V gene has CDR1 MGHRA and CDR2 YSYEKL.

About this clonotype itself: One junction end disagrees with the germline gene, perhaps due to a read error. The gene calls are TRBV18 and TRBJ2-1; a weak D match, TRBD1 (6 bases). From germline, CDR1 is KGHSH and CDR2 LQKENI. The CDR3 sequence is 15 residues long. The CDR3: CASSTPGHQGYEQFF. Written as DNA, the CDR3 is TGTGCCAGCTCAACACCCGGCCACCAGGGGTATGAGCAGTTCTTC.

Points on this clonotype: A much larger clone lies one base from this, so it may be a read error. Since no conserved phenylalanine or tryptophan closes the CDR3, a read error is the likely cause. CDR3 in amino acids: CASSSPGTSPSEQYL. The DNA of the CDR3 is TGTGCCAGCAGTTCCCCCGGGACGTCACCCAGCGAGCAGTACCTC. The chain couples TRBV6-1 to TRBJ2-7, with D tentatively TRBD1 or TRBD2 (5 bases each). This CDR3 contains 15 residues. Trimming took 5 bases from V and 6 from J, leaving 20 bases between them. CDR1 and CDR2 from the germline V gene are MNHNS and SASEGT.

This clonotype showed up many times. The chain is built from TRBV14 and TRBJ1-5; D is uncertain. This CDR3 is 13 amino acids long. Trimming cost V 1 base and J 6 bases, with 7 bases left between them. CDR1 is SGHDN and CDR2 is FVKESK in the germline V gene. The CDR3 DNA is TGTGCCAGCAGCCAAGGCGCAGGTCAGCCCCAGCATTTT. Its protein is CASSQGAGQPQHF.

The sample holds many counts of this clonotype. J is TRBJ2-7 and V is TRBV7-2, with TRBD2 matching 7 bases. V shed 5 bases and J 3 bases; nucleotides not matched to a gene: 4. The CDR3 loop spans 13 amino acids. Germline CDR1 SGHTA, CDR2 FQGNSA. The DNA for the CDR3 is TGTGCCAGCAGCCCCACGGGGGGCTACGAGCAGTACTTC. Amino acid sequence: CASSPTGGYEQYF. The full variable domain, in which reference TRBV7-2 and TRBJ2-7 provide the parts outside the CDR3, is GAGVSQSPSNKVTEKGKDVELRCDPISGHTALYWYRQSLGQGLEFLIYFQGNSAPDKSGLPSDRFSAERTGGSVSTLTIQRTQQEDSAVYLCASSPTGGYEQYFGPGTRLTVT.

This clonotype was seen many times. V usage is TRBV15 and J usage is TRBJ1-5, with TRBD1 identical over 9 bases. The germline V gene has CDR1 LNHNV and CDR2 YYDKDF (reference sequence). The CDR3 loop spans 16 amino acids. The V gene end was trimmed by 2 bases and the J gene end by 6 bases; junction bases not matched to a gene: 8. In DNA, the CDR3 is TGTGCCACCAGCAGACGAGGGACAGGGATGGGTCAGCCCCAGCATTTT. Its protein product is CATSRRGTGMGQPQHF. The whole variable domain, filled in from reference TRBV15 and TRBJ1-5, reads DAMVIQNPRYQVTQFGKPVTLSCSQTLNHNVMYWYQQKSSQAPKLLFHYYDKDFNNEADTPDNFQSRRPNTSFCFLDIRSPGLGDTAMYLCATSRRGTGMGQPQHFGDGTRLSIL.

The V call is TRBV24-1, the J call TRBJ2-4; a weak D match, TRBD2 (6 bases). Trimming took 4 bases from V and 11 from J, leaving 17 bases between them. The CDR3 length is 14 residues. The germline V gene encodes CDR1 KGHDR and CDR2 SFDVKD. Here the CDR3 DNA reads TGTGCCACCAGTGACCCCGTGGACGGGGGACTTCAGTACTTC. This encodes CATSDPVDGGLQYF.

This clonotype was counted ten times or more. The rearrangement links TRBV27 to TRBJ2-1, with D possibly matching TRBD2 (5 bases). The CDR3 is 13 amino acids. Germline loops: CDR1 MNHEY, CDR2 SMNVEV (reference sequence). The V and J ends lost 5 bases and 6 bases respectively, with 11 bases between them. The chain's CDR3 is CASSPLSANEQFF. The CDR3 nucleotides are TGTGCCAGCAGTCCGCTTAGCGCCAATGAGCAGTTCTTC.

The CDR3 sequence: CRVPEGNEQFF. CDR3 nucleotides: TGCAGAGTTCCCGAGGGGAATGAGCAGTTCTTC. This sequence joins TRBV29-1 and TRBJ2-1; D possibly matches TRBD1 or TRBD2 (5 bases each). Germline V lookup: CDR1 SQVTM, CDR2 ANQGSEA. This CDR3 spans 11 amino acids.

This chain joins TRBV30 and TRBJ2-5; 12 bases are a match to TRBD2. Looked up from germline, CDR1 is GTSNPN and CDR2 is SVGIG (reference sequence). The V segment lost 2 bases and the J segment 1 base; nucleotides outside the gene matches: 5. The length of the CDR3 is 16 residues. CDR3: CAWSSGLAGSQETQYF. The CDR3 DNA is TGTGCCTGGAGTTCAGGACTAGCGGGATCCCAAGAGACCCAGTACTTC.

This clonotype was detected many times. The J gene is TRBJ2-5, the V gene TRBV6-1; TRBD1 matches at 12 bases. The germline V gene encodes CDR1 MNHNS and CDR2 SASEGT. The CDR3 loop spans 16 amino acids. Germline trimming cut 6 bases from V and 5 bases from J; bases unmatched to any gene: 10. CDR3 protein: CASREFRDRGLETQYF. Written as DNA, the CDR3 is TGTGCCAGCAGAGAATTCCGGGACAGGGGGCTGGAGACCCAGTACTTC.

J is TRBJ2-1 and V is TRBV3-1, with D possibly matching TRBD1 (5 bases). V was pared by 4 bases and J by 0 bases, with 19 bases between. The CDR3 length is 18 residues. CDR1 LGHDT and CDR2 YNNKEL come from the germline V gene (reference sequence). The CDR3 reads CASSPEVRGRSSYNEQFF. The CDR3 bases are TGTGCCAGCAGCCCCGAGGTAAGGGGCAGGAGCTCCTACAATGAGCAGTTCTTC.

This clonotype appeared many times. This chain connects TRBV6-1 to TRBJ2-1, with a weak D call TRBD2 (5 bases). V lost 4 bases and J lost 5, with 15 bases in between. Per the germline V gene, CDR1 is MNHNS and CDR2 is SASEGT. There are 15 residues in the CDR3. The CDR3: CASSAPGLRHNEQFF. CDR3 nucleotides: TGTGCCAGCAGTGCCCCAGGACTGCGGCACAATGAGCAGTTCTTC.

This clonotype was detected many times. The chain recombines TRBV4-3 with TRBJ2-2; D not certain. Germline V gives CDR1 LGHNA, CDR2 YSLEER. V was shortened by 0 bases and J by 6 bases, with 8 bases between the two germline ends. This CDR3 is built from 14 residues. CDR3 nucleotides: TGCGCCAGCAGCCAAGATTGGCTCGCCGGGGAGCTGTTTTTT. The encoded protein is CASSQDWLAGELFF.

Only one count was recorded for this clonotype. Lacking the conserved final phenylalanine or tryptophan, this CDR3 likely reflects a read error. The chain joins TRBV6-2 or TRBV6-3 to TRBJ1-2; D gene ambiguous. Per the germline V gene, CDR1 is MNHEY and CDR2 is SVGEGT. The CDR3 runs to 12 residues. CDR3 bases: TGTTCCATCATTTACGGACTTCTGCGATACACCTTA. It is translated as CSIIYGLLRYTL.

Notes on this clonotype: An end of the junction does not agree with germline; a read error may underlie this. The V gene is TRBV27, the J gene TRBJ2-7; D call uncertain. The germline V gene encodes CDR1 MNHEY and CDR2 SMNVEV (reference sequence). This CDR3 comprises 15 residues. CDR3 sequence reads: CASSPFPPQVYEKYF. CDR3 nucleotide sequence: TGTGCCAGCAGTCCATTTCCACCCCAAGTTTACGAGAAGTACTTC.

This clonotype showed up many times. This chain uses TRBV6-1 with TRBJ2-5; D is unresolved. The germline V gene has CDR1 MNHNS and CDR2 SASEGT. The length of the CDR3 is 14 residues. V lost 1 base and J 1 base, leaving 7 bases between the germline ends. The DNA for the CDR3 is TGTGCCAGCAGTGAAGTCGGGCCCCAAGAGACCCAGTACTTC. It specifies CASSEVGPQETQYF.

Regarding this clonotype: This may come from a read error, since a much larger clone is one base off. It is unclear where the CDR3 begins or ends on the DNA, so no DNA is shown, and the CDR3 is as TCRdb lists it. This chain links TRBV29-1 with TRBJ2-1; TRBD1 reflects the table's D call only, with no check against the DNA. Germline loops: CDR1 SQVTM, CDR2 ANQGSEA. The CDR3 is 14 amino acids in total, end residues counted. This CDR3 reads CSVARGASYNEQLF.

To note about this clonotype: A much bigger clone sits one base away, suggesting this may be a read error. The rearrangement uses TRBV27 and TRBJ2-5; D ambiguous. V was clipped by 6 bases and J by 5 bases, with 16 bases between them. The CDR3 has 14 amino acids. Germline CDR1 reads MNHEY; CDR2 reads SMNVEV (reference sequence). CDR3 in amino acids: CASSPNGARETQYF. Written as DNA, the CDR3 is TGTGCCAGCAGCCCTAATGGTGCTCGGGAGACCCAGTACTTC.

This clonotype was observed many times. The chain couples TRBV20-1 to TRBJ1-1, with TRBD1 matching 8 bases. The V and J ends lost 2 bases and 3 bases, in that order; junction bases with no gene match: 5. Per germline, CDR1 DFQATT and CDR2 SNEGSKA (reference sequence). CDR3 size: 14 residues. This CDR3 is CSARQRQGHTEAFF. The CDR3 nucleotides read TGCAGTGCTAGACAACGACAGGGGCACACTGAAGCTTTCTTT.

Ten or more counts support this clonotype. The chain carries TRBV20-1 and TRBJ2-2; TRBD2 agrees at 7 bases. The germline CDR1 and CDR2 sequences are DFQATT and SNEGSKA (reference sequence). The length of the CDR3 is 16 residues. V trimming: 2 bases; J trimming: 1 base; junction bases outside the gene matches: 7. The CDR3 DNA is TGCAGTGCTAGAAGTGTATTAGCGGGGAACACCGGGGAGCTGTTTTTT. Translation gives CSARSVLAGNTGELFF.

This clonotype appeared many times. The rearrangement links TRBV12-3 or TRBV12-4 to TRBJ2-1; 8 nucleotides align to TRBD2. This CDR3 has 11 amino acids. V lost 6 bases, J lost 10 bases, and 2 bases stayed unmatched. The CDR3 protein is CASSREGEQFF. CDR3 nucleotides: TGTGCCAGCAGCCGGGAGGGGGAGCAGTTCTTC.

This clonotype was counted ten times or more. V usage is TRBV28 and J usage is TRBJ1-4; TRBD1 might be the D (6 bases). This CDR3 contains 18 residues. Trimming left V 6 bases short and J 0 bases short, with 20 bases between. In germline, CDR1 is MDHEN, CDR2 SYDVKM. This CDR3 is CASSRGTPIIATNEKLFF. The DNA for the CDR3 is TGTGCCAGCAGCCGCGGGACACCTATCATCGCAACTAATGAAAAACTGTTTTTT.